This TCR beta chain was captured by sequencing in a study of T cell responses to AZD1222 COVID-19 vaccine. Measured with immunoSEQ multiplex PCR; TCRdb has only the in-frame clones, and not every one. The data show 95,000 to 100,000 clones, roughly 87% seen once. Germline V gene sequence: CDR1 WSHSY, CDR2 SAAADI. The CDR3 consists of 13 residues. J lost 2 bases, V lost 5 bases, and 3 bases had no gene match. The specimen was peripheral blood, collected on day 0 of AZD1222 vaccination. The J gene is TRBJ2-7, the V gene TRBV10-2; 7 bases map to TRBD2. This TCR derives from an adult in good health. The CDR3 sequence is CASSNGRTYEQYF. The CDR3, as DNA: TGCGCCAGCAGTAACGGGAGGACCTACGAGCAGTACTTC.